The sequence of this T cell receptor (beta chain) was determined in a study of early T cells in non-severe SARS-CoV-2 infection. Study-level information: The chains were unpaired, and the sequenced material was bulk RNA from unsorted whole blood.

This clonotype was seen a handful of times. The V gene's germline CDR1 is SGHRS and CDR2 YFSETQ. V was cut by 0 bases and J by 7 bases, with 11 bases left in between. The CDR3 extends over 15 amino acids. Unique molecular identifiers tagged individual cDNA molecules. Each CDR3 protein gets one entry after TCRdb re-called the 5' RACE reads with MiXCR. The profile shows just over 95,000 distinct CDR3 sequences, approximately 9.9% of them singletons. This sequence originates from an adult who was a healthcare worker with PCR-confirmed SARS-CoV-2 infection or an uninfected control (not recorded which). The specimen comprised whole blood, sampled at baseline. The gene calls are TRBV5-1 and TRBJ1-6; D is perhaps TRBD1 (6 bases). The CDR3 sequence: CASSLEAGENSPLHF. The CDR3 DNA follows: TGCGCCAGCAGCTTGGAGGCAGGGGAAAATTCACCCCTCCACTTT.